These 13 T cell receptor beta chains were all obtained from the same sample, sequenced in a study of beta chain features in type 1 diabetes. The whole isolated RNA underwent reverse transcription, so sequencing captured expressed TCRB transcripts. TCRdb's table, derived via immunoSEQ multiplex PCR, lists solely in-frame clones and lacks some. The sample holds about 250,000 clones, over 12% seen once. Material: naive CD4+ T cells from blood. All receptors derive from a woman in her 40s in good health.

The chain couples TRBV7-2 to TRBJ2-3, with 7 bases identical to TRBD2. Germline V gene lookup returns CDR1 SGHTA and CDR2 FQGNSA. The CDR3 is 16 residues long. V was pared by 5 bases and J by 0 bases, with 8 bases of the junction left unmatched. The CDR3 nucleotides read TGTGCCAGCAGCCGACTAGCCGGGACTAGCACAGATACGCAGTATTTT. Protein: CASSRLAGTSTDTQYF.

The chain uses TRBV9 and TRBJ2-5; TRBD2 matches 9 bases. Germline V gene sequence: CDR1 SGDLS, CDR2 YYNGEE. The J segment lost 2 bases and the V segment lost 0 bases, leaving 5 bases of the junction unmatched. The CDR3 is 16 amino acids. CDR3 loop: CASSVAASGAQETQYF. CDR3 bases: TGTGCCAGCAGCGTAGCTGCTAGCGGGGCTCAAGAGACCCAGTACTTC. Full variable domain (rest looked up from reference TRBV9 and TRBJ2-5): DSGVTQTPKHLITATGQRVTLRCSPRSGDLSVYWYQQSLDQGLQFLIQYYNGEERAKGNILERFSAQQFPDLHSELNLSSLELGDSALYFCASSVAASGAQETQYFGPGTRLLVL.

This rearrangement joins TRBV5-1 to TRBJ1-2; D is undetermined. CDR1 is SGHRS, CDR2 YFSETQ, per germline. V lost 0 bases to trimming and J lost 5 bases, with 11 bases between them. The CDR3 contains 14 residues. In DNA, the CDR3 is TGCGCCAGCAGCTTGGGTCAAGGGAGGTATGGCTACACCTTC. This gives the protein CASSLGQGRYGYTF.

The chain employs TRBV5-4 and TRBJ1-1, with 7 bases that match TRBD1. The V gene end was trimmed by 5 bases and the J gene end by 9 bases; junction bases not matched to a gene: 13. CDR1 is SGHNT, CDR2 YYREEE, per germline (reference sequence). The length of the CDR3 is 14 residues. In DNA form, the CDR3 reads TGTGCCAGCAGTGGGGGCCAGGGGGTTTCTCAAGCTTTCTTT. This codes for CASSGGQGVSQAFF. Complete variable domain (other parts from reference TRBV5-4 and TRBJ1-1): ETGVTQSPTHLIKTRGQQVTLRCSSQSGHNTVSWYQQALGQGPQFIFQYYREEENGRGNFPPRFSGLQFPNYSSELNVNALELDDSALYLCASSGGQGVSQAFFGQGTRLTVV.

This clone was recorded a few times. V and J are TRBV19 and TRBJ2-7; 7 bases fit TRBD1. Germline V gene lookup returns CDR1 LNHDA and CDR2 SQIVND (reference sequence). The CDR3 runs 13 residues. The V gene end was trimmed by 6 bases and the J gene end by 4 bases; junction bases not matched to a gene: 6. The CDR3 nucleotides read TGTGCCAGTAGCAGGGACAGAGGATACGAGCAGTACTTC. The encoded protein is CASSRDRGYEQYF.

The sample holds a few counts of this clone. The genes are TRBV5-1 and TRBJ1-1, with 8 nucleotides matching TRBD1. V gave up 1 base and J gave up 5 bases; unmatched junction bases: 7. CDR1 is SGHRS and CDR2 is YFSETQ in the germline V gene. The CDR3 loop spans 15 amino acids. The DNA for the CDR3 is TGCGCCAGCAGCTTGCAGGGGGCAGGGGAGACTGAAGCTTTCTTT. Translated, it gives CASSLQGAGETEAFF.

J is TRBJ1-4 and V is TRBV18; maybe TRBD1 (6 bases). The length of the CDR3 is 15 residues. Germline CDR1 reads KGHSH; CDR2 reads LQKENI. Trimming took off 5 bases at V and 7 bases at J, with 17 bases between the two ends. CDR3 sequence (DNA): TGTGCCAGCTCAGCCAGCGCGGGGGGCGGTGAAAAACTGTTTTTT. Protein product: CASSASAGGGEKLFF.

Comment on this clone: One end of the junction varies from germline; a read error may be responsible. V usage is TRBV19 and J usage is TRBJ2-5; no definite D call. Germline CDR1 LNHDA, CDR2 SQIVND (reference sequence). CDR3 length equals 13 residues. CDR3 in DNA: TGTGCCAGTAGTATAGAGAGACAAGGGACCCAGTACTTC. It yields the protein CASSIERQGTQYF.

This clone was recorded at least ten times. The chain uses TRBV18 and TRBJ2-6; D is unresolved. Germline loops: CDR1 KGHSH, CDR2 LQKENI. V lost 1 base, J lost 0 bases, and 4 bases lay in between. CDR3 length equals 15 residues. CDR3 protein: CASSPQPSGANVLTF. The CDR3 nucleotides read TGTGCCAGCTCACCACAGCCCTCTGGGGCCAACGTCCTGACTTTC.

There are a few counts of this clone. This chain connects TRBV10-3 to TRBJ1-6; 10 bases agree with TRBD1. Germline lookup yields CDR1 ENHRY and CDR2 SYGVKD. The CDR3 is made up of 13 amino acids. The V gene end was trimmed by 7 bases and the J gene end by 11 bases; junction bases not matched to a gene: 5. This CDR3 reads CAITGTGDPPLHF. DNA for the CDR3: TGTGCCATCACGGGGACAGGGGACCCACCCCTCCACTTT.

This clone was seen only a few times. The CDR3 coding sequence is TGTGCCAGCAGCTTACTCGGACAGGGCTTTTACGAGCAGTACTTC. This encodes CASSLLGQGFYEQYF. J is TRBJ2-7 and V is TRBV7-9; 8 bases agree with TRBD1. The junction had 7 bases not matched to a gene; V was cut back by 2 bases and J by 4 bases. Germline CDR1 SEHNR, CDR2 FQNEAQ (reference sequence). The length of the CDR3 is 15 residues.

The chain has TRBV19 and TRBJ1-4; TRBD1 aligns across 9 bases. CDR3 length: 15 residues. The V and J ends lost 5 bases and 6 bases, in that order; junction bases with no gene match: 7. The germline V gene encodes CDR1 LNHDA and CDR2 SQIVND (reference sequence). In DNA, the CDR3 is TGTGCCAGTAGTGCTCCGGGACAGGGTGATGAAAAACTGTTTTTT. The encoded protein is CASSAPGQGDEKLFF.

The table lists this clone with a count of one. This chain links TRBV5-4 with TRBJ2-5; D perhaps matches TRBD1 (8 bases). Trimming cost V 4 bases and J 4 bases, with 14 bases left between them. The CDR3 runs 14 residues. Germline CDR1 and CDR2: SGHNT and YYREEE (reference sequence). DNA of the CDR3: TGTGCCAGCAGCCAACAGGGGGGGGGAGAGACCCAGTACTTC. This sequence encodes CASSQQGGGETQYF.